This entry is about one TCR beta chain. Antigen specificity is unknown. Measured with immunoSEQ multiplex PCR; TCRdb has only the in-frame clones, and not every one. In the table there are some 80,000 clones, roughly 89% of which are singletons. The data stem from a study of brain T cells in children with intractable seizures. Sequencing was limited to surgery cases with top T cell transcript signatures in brain tissue. Before surgery, patients took at least one anti-epileptic drug. Points from the study as a whole: Clones missing pre-surgery may reflect undersampling of that blood sample. Viral specificity was inferred only from CDR3 similarity; HCMV serostatus was unknown.

This CDR3 is built from 16 residues. The J segment lost 6 bases and the V segment lost 5 bases, leaving 16 bases of the junction unmatched. Germline-derived CDR1 and CDR2 are SGHTA and FQGNSA. The clonotype originates from a girl aged 2 to 10 with Rasmussen encephalitis and intractable seizures. J is TRBJ2-7 and V is TRBV7-2; 7 positions match TRBD1. The starting material was peripheral blood, obtained at surgery. CDR3: CASSPRAGRGLGEQYF. CDR3 bases: TGTGCCAGCAGCCCTAGGGCCGGCAGGGGGTTGGGCGAGCAGTACTTC.